The text below deals with one T cell receptor (beta chain). These data come from a study of blood T cell repertoires in COVID-19. At the level of the study: There were acute and convalescent COVID-19 samples, and they came from the United States, Italy and Spain.

The CDR3 length is 13 residues. Germline lookup yields CDR1 MNHEY and CDR2 SVGEGT. V trimming: 6 bases; J trimming: 7 bases; junction bases outside the gene matches: 8. Using immunoSEQ multiplex PCR, the repertoire was profiled, and TCRdb retains in-frame clones only, with some absent. The sample holds more than 60,000 clones, around 80% seen once. The clonotype originates from a man aged 60 to 75 with active or convalescent COVID-19. The rearrangement joins TRBV6-2 or TRBV6-3 to TRBJ1-1; 7 positions match TRBD1. The specimen sequenced was peripheral blood. For the CDR3, the DNA is TGTGCCAGCAGCTCCGGGACAGCGTTTGAAGCTTTCTTT. Its translation is CASSSGTAFEAFF.